The rows below give T cell receptor beta chains drawn from one sample of a study of control samples from healthy donors and cancer patients. The assay was immunoSEQ multiplex PCR, and TCRdb's table has in-frame clones only and misses some. This sample has under 300,000 clones; approximately 80% occur once, and the top ten carry about an eighth. The sequenced sample consisted of PBMCs. The receptor set was obtained from an older woman with lung cancer. The CDR3 runs from the conserved cysteine through the conserved F or W. D genes are given only for firm matches. The listing skips clone size in some rows; elsewhere it reads once, few, many or a size class.

size: -; J: TRBJ1-2; D: TRBD1; V: TRBV2; CDR3: CASSDPTGGMVYGYTF; DNA: TGTGCCAGCAGTGACCCGACAGGGGGCATGGTCTATGGCTACACCTTC
size: few; J: TRBJ2-5; D: TRBD2; V: TRBV4-1; CDR3: CASSHPGGVPQETQYF; DNA: TGCGCCAGCAGCCACCCCGGGGGGGTCCCCCAAGAGACCCAGTACTTC
size: -; J: TRBJ2-6; D: -; V: TRBV7-2; CDR3: CASSLSSGANVLTF; DNA: TGTGCCAGCAGCTTGAGCTCTGGGGCCAACGTCCTGACTTTC
size: -; J: TRBJ2-1; D: TRBD1; V: TRBV10-3; CDR3: CAISPGQGGSSEQFF; DNA: TGTGCCATCAGCCCGGGACAGGGGGGGAGCAGTGAGCAGTTCTTC
size: -; J: TRBJ2-5; D: -; V: TRBV3-1/TRBV3-2; CDR3: CASSQDVIGTQYF; DNA: TGTGCCAGCAGCCAAGATGTTATCGGGACCCAGTACTTC
size: -; J: TRBJ2-2; D: -; V: TRBV18; CDR3: CASSPELTGELFF; DNA: TGTGCCAGCTCACCGGAGCTCACCGGGGAGCTGTTTTTT
size: -; J: TRBJ1-4; D: TRBD1; V: TRBV5-1; CDR3: CASSLAGTGGEKLFF; DNA: TGCGCCAGCAGCTTGGCCGGGACAGGAGGTGAAAAACTGTTTTTT
size: -; J: TRBJ2-6; D: TRBD2; V: TRBV5-4; CDR3: CASSSVAGSFSGANVLTF; DNA: TGTGCCAGCAGCTCAGTAGCGGGGTCCTTCTCTGGGGCCAACGTCCTGACTTTC
size: once; J: TRBJ1-1; D: TRBD1; V: TRBV5-4; CDR3: CASSSPGQGGMNTEAFF; DNA: TGTGCCAGCAGCTCGCCGGGACAGGGGGGAATGAACACTGAAGCTTTCTTT
size: -; J: TRBJ2-7; D: -; V: TRBV9; CDR3: CASSPPSLYEQYF; DNA: TGTGCCAGCAGCCCGCCGTCCCTCTACGAGCAGTACTTC
size: -; J: TRBJ2-1; D: -; V: TRBV6-6; CDR3: CASSYSTHNEQFF; DNA: TGTGCCAGCAGTTACTCGACTCACAATGAGCAGTTCTTC
size: -; J: TRBJ1-5; D: -; V: TRBV19; CDR3: CASSYDNQPQHF; DNA: TGTGCCAGTAGTTACGACAATCAGCCCCAGCATTTT
size: -; J: TRBJ1-5; D: -; V: TRBV2; CDR3: CASSLTGFGNQPQHF; DNA: TGTGCCAGCAGTCTCACAGGGTTCGGCAATCAGCCCCAGCATTTT
size: -; J: TRBJ2-7; D: TRBD2; V: TRBV10-3; CDR3: CAISETSGGAYEQYF; DNA: TGTGCCATCAGTGAGACTAGCGGGGGGGCCTACGAGCAGTACTTC
size: -; J: TRBJ2-7; D: -; V: TRBV18; CDR3: CASSPGGWSYEQYF; DNA: TGTGCCAGCTCACCGGGGGGATGGTCTTACGAGCAGTACTTC
size: -; J: TRBJ1-1; D: -; V: TRBV7-9; CDR3: CASSIFPVDTEAFF; DNA: TGTGCCAGCAGCATCTTTCCGGTAGATACTGAAGCTTTCTTT
size: -; J: TRBJ2-3; D: -; V: TRBV2; CDR3: CASSERGPGTDTQYF; DNA: TGTGCCAGCAGTGAACGGGGCCCCGGCACAGATACGCAGTATTTT
size: -; J: TRBJ1-2; D: TRBD1; V: TRBV11-2; CDR3: CASSRDRAWIGGYTF; DNA: TGTGCCAGCAGCAGGGACAGGGCCTGGATAGGTGGCTACACCTTC
size: -; J: TRBJ1-1; D: -; V: TRBV5-4; CDR3: CASSRQNTEAFF; DNA: TGTGCCAGCAGCCGACAGAACACTGAAGCTTTCTTT
size: -; J: TRBJ1-6; D: -; V: TRBV21-1; CDR3: CASSRGTETNSPLHF; DNA: TGTGCCAGCAGCAGAGGTACAGAGACTAATTCACCCCTCCACTTT
size: -; J: TRBJ1-1; D: -; V: TRBV6-5; CDR3: CASSYSARGGTEAFF; DNA: TGTGCCAGCAGTTACTCTGCGCGAGGGGGGACTGAAGCTTTCTTT
size: -; J: TRBJ1-2; D: -; V: TRBV7-9; CDR3: CASSSRTQGSYGYTF; DNA: TGTGCCAGCAGCTCTCGCACACAAGGGAGCTATGGCTACACCTTC